These 20 T cell receptor beta chains were all obtained from the same sample, sequenced in a study of blood T cell repertoires in COVID-19. TCRdb keeps only in-frame clones here, not all; method: immunoSEQ multiplex PCR. The data show approximately 250,000 clones, around 89% seen once. Sequenced material: PBMCs or T cells enriched from blood (not recorded which). The receptors here all came from a woman in her forties with acute COVID-19.

This clone was detected once. The chain has TRBV4-3 and TRBJ2-5, with D possibly matching TRBD1 (5 bases). The ends were cut back, 1 base at V and 5 bases at J, with 8 bases in the middle. The CDR3 is 13 residues long. The germline V gene has CDR1 LGHNA and CDR2 YSLEER. CDR3: CASSQGGRETQYF. The CDR3 nucleotides read TGCGCCAGCAGCCAAGGGGGCAGGGAGACCCAGTACTTC.

V usage is TRBV5-1 and J usage is TRBJ2-2; D possibly corresponds to TRBD2 (6 bases). Between the trimmed V and J ends, which lost 5 bases and 6 bases, there was a span of 14 bases. The CDR3 totals 14 residues. Per the germline V gene, CDR1 is SGHRS and CDR2 is YFSETQ. The CDR3 protein is CASRKRAGSGELFF. The CDR3 DNA reads TGCGCCAGCAGAAAACGAGCGGGTTCCGGGGAGCTGTTTTTT.

V and J are TRBV24-1 and TRBJ1-2; D call uncertain. Trimming took off 0 bases at V and 1 base at J, with 5 bases between the two ends. The CDR3 runs 14 residues. Germline CDR1 and CDR2: KGHDR and SFDVKD. As DNA, the CDR3 is TGTGCCACCAGTGATTTGGCGGGTAACTATGGCTACACCTTC. Amino acids: CATSDLAGNYGYTF.

The chain has TRBV2 and TRBJ1-4; 8 nucleotides match TRBD1. This CDR3 has 15 residues. Trimming took 6 bases from V and 0 from J; bases not matched to a gene: 3. Germline assignment: CDR1 SNHLY and CDR2 FYNNEI. CDR3 nucleotides: TGTGCCAGCAGGGGACAGGTTGCAACTAATGAAAAACTGTTTTTT. Translation gives CASRGQVATNEKLFF.

The chain links TRBV27 to TRBJ2-1; the match to TRBD2 covers 7 bases. V lost 6 bases and J lost 6; bases outside the gene matches: 11. CDR1 MNHEY and CDR2 SMNVEV come from the germline V gene (reference sequence). This CDR3 has 15 residues. This CDR3 is CASRILALGANEQFF. The CDR3 nucleotides are TGTGCCAGCAGAATACTAGCGTTAGGGGCCAATGAGCAGTTCTTC.

This chain uses TRBV7-9 with TRBJ2-5; a possible D gene is TRBD2 (6 bases). Germline V lookup: CDR1 SEHNR, CDR2 FQNEAQ (reference sequence). CDR3 size: 15 residues. Trimming pared 1 base from V and 4 bases from J, leaving 13 bases between. The DNA for the CDR3 is TGTGCCAGCAGCTTAGGGGGGACTCTGGGAGAGACCCAGTACTTC. Translation: CASSLGGTLGETQYF.

The V and J genes are TRBV19 and TRBJ2-1; 9 nucleotides line up with TRBD2. J was trimmed by 4 bases and V by 5 bases; bases with no gene match: 15. Germline loops: CDR1 LNHDA, CDR2 SQIVND (reference sequence). The CDR3 extends over 18 amino acids. CDR3 residues: CASSVPGLADVMYNEQFF. DNA of the CDR3: TGTGCCAGTAGTGTACCGGGACTAGCCGACGTCATGTACAATGAGCAGTTCTTC.

The chain combines TRBV19 with TRBJ1-1; TRBD1 matches at 8 bases. The CDR3 spans 15 residues. Germline CDR1 reads LNHDA; CDR2 reads SQIVND (reference sequence). After removal of 8 bases from V and 1 base from J, the junction contained 9 bases not matched to a gene. CDR3 DNA: TGTGCCAGTCTTTCCCGTACAGGGGGGAACACTGAAGCTTTCTTT. Protein product: CASLSRTGGNTEAFF.

The chain's CDR3 is CAHEPPGGNYGYTF. CDR3 coding DNA: TGTGCCCACGAACCCCCAGGGGGTAACTATGGCTACACCTTC. V usage is TRBV30 and J usage is TRBJ1-2, with 7 bases that match TRBD1. The length of the CDR3 is 14 residues. Germline loops: CDR1 GTSNPN, CDR2 SVGIG (reference sequence). Losses at the gene ends were 8 bases for V and 1 base for J; bases not matched to a gene: 10.

V and J are TRBV4-1 and TRBJ1-1, with a weak D call TRBD1 (5 bases). Trimming left V 4 bases short and J 8 bases short, with 14 bases between. Germline V lookup: CDR1 MGHRA, CDR2 YSYEKL. The length of the CDR3 is 13 residues. The CDR3: CASSRGGVLEAFF. The CDR3 bases are TGCGCCAGCAGCCGCGGGGGGGTTCTGGAAGCTTTCTTT.

The chain has TRBV19 and TRBJ1-1; D remains unclear. The length of the CDR3 is 15 residues. Germline-derived CDR1 and CDR2 are LNHDA and SQIVND (reference sequence). Trimming took off 6 bases at V and 4 bases at J, with 18 bases between the two ends. CDR3 coding DNA: TGTGCCAGTAGCCCCGAACGAGGTTCCCCCACTGAAGCTTTCTTT. This codes for CASSPERGSPTEAFF. The variable domain in full, completed from reference TRBV19 and TRBJ1-1, reads DGGITQSPKYLFRKEGQNVTLSCEQNLNHDAMYWYRQDPGQGLRLIYYSQIVNDFQKGDIAEGYSVSREKKESFPLTVTSAQKNPTAFYLCASSPERGSPTEAFFGQGTRLTVV.

The chain recombines TRBV2 with TRBJ1-2, with TRBD1 identical over 11 bases. The germline gives CDR1 SNHLY, CDR2 FYNNEI. The CDR3 has 12 residues. The ends lost 6 bases at V and 8 bases at J; junction bases unmatched: 2. This CDR3 is CASRGQGGGYTF. CDR3 sequence (DNA): TGTGCCAGCAGGGGACAGGGGGGCGGCTACACCTTC.

This rearrangement joins TRBV10-3 to TRBJ2-5; 9 bases are shared with TRBD2. Germline V gene lookup returns CDR1 ENHRY and CDR2 SYGVKD. V lost 0 bases to trimming and J lost 5 bases; unmatched junction nucleotides: 10. CDR3 length: 17 amino acids. The CDR3 sequence is CAISESGIAGVRETQYF. The CDR3 DNA reads TGTGCCATCAGTGAGTCAGGGATAGCGGGAGTCCGGGAGACCCAGTACTTC.

V gene TRBV5-1 combines with J gene TRBJ2-2; 7 bases align to TRBD2. The junction had 11 bases not matched to a gene; V was cut back by 2 bases and J by 1 base. Germline-derived CDR1 and CDR2 are SGHRS and YFSETQ. The CDR3 covers 18 residues. The CDR3 loop is CASSFPTRGGENTGELFF. The DNA for the CDR3 is TGCGCCAGCAGCTTTCCTACTCGCGGGGGAGAGAACACCGGGGAGCTGTTTTTT.

The chain has TRBV13 and TRBJ2-1, with a weak D call TRBD2 (5 bases). Trimming took off 5 bases at V and 5 bases at J, with 16 bases between the two ends. Germline values: CDR1 PRHDT, CDR2 FYEKMQ (reference sequence). The CDR3 consists of 15 residues. The CDR3 spells CASSPPGLAHNEQFF. Here the CDR3 DNA reads TGTGCCAGCAGCCCCCCGGGTCTAGCCCACAATGAGCAGTTCTTC.

This clone occurred once. The chain joins TRBV6-5 to TRBJ2-7; the match to TRBD2 covers 9 bases. Germline-derived CDR1 and CDR2 are MNHEY and SVGAGI. After removal of 2 bases from V and 5 bases from J, the junction contained 4 bases not matched to a gene. This CDR3 spans 14 amino acids. The CDR3 DNA reads TGTGCCAGCAGTTACGTAATAGCGGGAGACGAGCAGTACTTC. It yields the protein CASSYVIAGDEQYF.

This sequence joins TRBV18 and TRBJ2-6, with 10 bases lining up with TRBD1. This CDR3 region has 17 residues. With V trimmed by 2 bases and J by 2 bases, 3 bases remained unmatched. Germline V lookup: CDR1 KGHSH, CDR2 LQKENI. The CDR3 bases are TGTGCCAGCTCACCAGGGACAGGGGCGACTGGGGCCAACGTCCTGACTTTC. It translates to CASSPGTGATGANVLTF.

The rearrangement uses TRBV2 and TRBJ1-1, with D unresolved. CDR1 and CDR2 (germline): SNHLY, FYNNEI. The CDR3 covers 12 residues. Deletions cut 0 bases from V and 11 bases from J, with 10 bases between. CDR3 sequence: CASSEADFLAFF. In DNA, the CDR3 is TGTGCCAGCAGTGAAGCAGACTTCCTGGCTTTCTTT.

J is TRBJ2-6 and V is TRBV7-2; a possible D gene is TRBD2 (6 bases). The CDR3 length is 16 residues. The V end was cut by 1 base, the J end by 2 bases, with 9 bases between. Germline CDR1 is SGHTA and CDR2 is FQGNSA. The DNA for the CDR3 is TGTGCCAGCAGCTTAGTTTTAGCGGCTGGGGCCAACGTCCTGACTTTC. It yields the protein CASSLVLAAGANVLTF.

This chain links TRBV7-9 with TRBJ2-7; D is perhaps TRBD2 (6 bases). The CDR3 contains 17 residues. Germline loops: CDR1 SEHNR, CDR2 FQNEAQ (reference sequence). V gave up 2 bases and J gave up 2 bases, with 19 bases separating them. CDR3 in amino acids: CASSLTPTGSHPYEQYV. The CDR3 DNA follows: TGTGCCAGCAGCTTAACCCCCACCGGGAGTCATCCCTACGAGCAGTACGTC.